This paragraph reports one T cell receptor beta chain. Antigen: not known. It was with 60 Vbeta and 13 Jbeta primers that the PCR ran. Clones were sequenced by immunoSEQ multiplex PCR, and TCRdb holds only the in-frame ones, with some missing. In total, the table holds fewer than 100,000 clones. This record belongs to a study of cytomegalovirus exposure and HLA in healthy donors. General study results and limits: TRBV6-2, TRBV6-3 and other indistinguishable V segments were excluded. It is likely that the observed cluster of highly shared sequence variants was a sequencing artifact.

Germline assignment: CDR1 SQVTM and CDR2 ANQGSEA. The CDR3 runs 12 residues. Trimming shortened V by 7 bases and J by 0 bases, and 7 bases separated the two germline ends. The chain has TRBV29-1 and TRBJ1-5, with a weak D call TRBD1 (6 bases). The TCR sequence derives from a man between 45 and 60 years old in good health and CMV-seronegative. Material for sequencing was PBMCs. The CDR3 nucleotides read TGCAGCGCAGGGGATAGCAATCAGCCCCAGCATTTT. This translates into CSAGDSNQPQHF.